What follows are 21 T cell receptor beta chains derived from one specimen sequenced in a study of blood T cell repertoires in COVID-19. The method was immunoSEQ multiplex PCR; TCRdb's version includes in-frame clones alone and lacks a portion of them. The sample gives roughly 160,000 clones, approximately 82% of which show up once; roughly 18% is in the top ten. Sequencing was done on a sample of peripheral blood. These receptors all come from a woman aged 70-85 years who had recovered from COVID-19.

The gene calls are TRBV5-5 and TRBJ1-5; 12 positions match TRBD1. J gave up 6 bases and V 4 bases, and 5 bases lay outside the gene matches. There are 15 residues in the CDR3. Germline-derived CDR1 and CDR2 are SGHKS and YYEKEE (reference sequence). The CDR3 loop is CASSTGTGGGQPQHF. The CDR3 DNA reads as TGTGCCAGCAGCACTGGGACAGGGGGCGGTCAGCCCCAGCATTTT. Variable domain in full (rest from reference TRBV5-5 and TRBJ1-5): DAGVTQSPTHLIKTRGQQVTLRCSPISGHKSVSWYQQVLGQGPQFIFQYYEKEERGRGNFPDRFSARQFPNYSSELNVNALLLGDSALYLCASSTGTGGGQPQHFGDGTRLSIL.

The DNA of the CDR3 is TGCGCCAGCAGCTTGTGGGACAGGAACACTGAAGCTTTCTTT. Protein: CASSLWDRNTEAFF. The J gene is TRBJ1-1, the V gene TRBV5-1; 7 nucleotides line up with TRBD1. CDR1 SGHRS and CDR2 YFSETQ come from the germline V gene. J gave up 1 base and V 1 base, and 1 base lay outside the gene matches. This CDR3 has 14 amino acids.

There are a few counts of this clone. The chain combines TRBV10-1 with TRBJ2-5, with 11 bases matching TRBD2. Germline V gene sequence: CDR1 WNHNN, CDR2 SYGVQD (reference sequence). The CDR3 consists of 15 residues. J lost 5 bases, V lost 6 bases, and 8 bases had no gene match. CDR3 sequence reads: CASSERLAGLETQYF. For the CDR3, the DNA is TGCGCCAGCAGCGAAAGACTAGCGGGGTTGGAGACCCAGTACTTC.

There are a few counts of this clone. The chain carries TRBV28 and TRBJ1-6; TRBD1 aligns across 7 bases. Trimming cost V 10 bases and J 9 bases; bases outside gene matches: 9. Germline values: CDR1 MDHEN, CDR2 SYDVKM. This CDR3 contains 13 residues. The chain's CDR3 is CANRQGRSSPLHF. CDR3 coding DNA: TGTGCCAATCGACAGGGTCGGAGTTCACCCCTCCACTTT.

This CDR3 reads CASSPVRGQGGDTQYF. As DNA, the CDR3 is TGCGCCAGCAGCCCCGTCCGGGGACAGGGAGGAGATACGCAGTATTTT. The chain is built from TRBV4-3 and TRBJ2-3; TRBD1 agrees at 9 bases. The V segment lost 4 bases and the J segment 5 bases; nucleotides outside the gene matches: 10. The CDR3 sequence is 16 residues long. Germline V lookup: CDR1 LGHNA, CDR2 YSLEER.

The chain uses TRBV27 and TRBJ1-2; D gene unclear. The CDR3 is made up of 13 amino acids. Germline CDR1 and CDR2: MNHEY and SMNVEV (reference sequence). V gave up 2 bases and J gave up 3 bases, with 7 bases separating them. Written as DNA, the CDR3 is TGTGCCAGCAGTTTAGGGCCCGACTATGGCTACACCTTC. It encodes CASSLGPDYGYTF.

The gene calls are TRBV5-4 and TRBJ1-6; tentatively, D is TRBD1 (6 bases). Deletions cut 3 bases from V and 10 bases from J, with 14 bases between. The CDR3 covers 14 residues. Germline-derived CDR1 and CDR2 are SGHNT and YYREEE (reference sequence). The chain's CDR3 is CASSSKQGRSPLHF. CDR3 DNA: TGTGCCAGCAGCTCCAAACAGGGTCGCTCACCCCTCCACTTT.

V is TRBV7-9 and J is TRBJ2-5; 13 bases align to TRBD2. The CDR3 runs 19 residues. The germline gives CDR1 SEHNR, CDR2 FQNEAQ (reference sequence). The trim removed 5 bases at V and 0 bases at J, leaving 12 bases unmatched. CDR3 protein: CASSRPGLAGARYQETQYF. In DNA form, the CDR3 reads TGTGCCAGCAGCCGACCCGGACTAGCGGGGGCCAGGTACCAAGAGACCCAGTACTTC.

This chain uses TRBV24-1 with TRBJ2-2; TRBD2 might be the D (7 bases). In germline, CDR1 is KGHDR, CDR2 SFDVKD. The CDR3 runs 16 residues. V was clipped by 4 bases and J by 5 bases, with 16 bases between them. The CDR3 region has the DNA TGTGCCACCAGTGACCCCGGGAGGCAGGGGACCGGGGAGCTGTTTTTT. It encodes CATSDPGRQGTGELFF.

The J gene is TRBJ2-3, the V gene TRBV7-3; a weak D match, TRBD2 (6 bases). This CDR3 comprises 13 residues. The V end lost 3 bases, the J end lost 6 bases, and 10 bases lay between the germline ends. The germline CDR1 and CDR2 sequences are SGHTA and FQGTGA. CDR3 sequence (DNA): TGTGCCAGCAGCTTCCCGGGAGTGGATACGCAGTATTTT. Protein: CASSFPGVDTQYF.

The gene calls are TRBV3-1 (or the pseudogene TRBV3-2) and TRBJ2-7, with a possible D match to TRBD2 (6 bases). The ends were cut back, 0 bases at V and 4 bases at J, with 10 bases in the middle. Germline V gene sequence: CDR1 LGHDT, CDR2 YNNKEL (reference sequence). The CDR3 has 14 amino acids. The CDR3 loop is CASSQDGGVYEQYF. The CDR3 DNA reads TGTGCCAGCAGCCAAGATGGCGGGGTTTACGAGCAGTACTTC.

The count of this clone is one. The CDR3 bases are TGTGCCACCGCGCGGGACAGGGGCCCGGATACGCAGTATTTT. Amino acids: CATARDRGPDTQYF. The chain carries TRBV6-5 and TRBJ2-3; 10 bases are a match to TRBD1. Trimming removed 10 bases from V and 6 bases from J; junction bases left unmatched: 10. The CDR3 runs to 14 residues. Germline V gene sequence: CDR1 MNHEY, CDR2 SVGAGI.

The J gene is TRBJ2-7, the V gene TRBV9, with D maybe TRBD1 (6 bases). CDR3 length: 15 amino acids. The germline gives CDR1 SGDLS, CDR2 YYNGEE. Trimming took 0 bases from V and 0 from J, leaving 10 bases between them. Written as DNA, the CDR3 is TGTGCCAGCAGCGTAGGGGGGACAAGCTCCTACGAGCAGTACTTC. This translates into CASSVGGTSSYEQYF.

The chain employs TRBV3-1 (or the pseudogene TRBV3-2) and TRBJ1-6, with a weak D call TRBD1 (5 bases). This CDR3 spans 12 amino acids. With 4 bases removed from V and 11 bases from J, the gap between germline ends came to 9 bases. Germline V gene lookup returns CDR1 LGHDT and CDR2 YNNKEL (reference sequence). The DNA for the CDR3 is TGTGCCAGCAGCCCCCTAGGGGCACCCCTCCACTTT. Amino acid sequence: CASSPLGAPLHF.

V is TRBV28 and J is TRBJ2-7; 10 bases match TRBD2. Trimming at V came to 3 bases and at J to 4 bases, leaving 6 bases not matched to a gene. CDR1 and CDR2 (germline): MDHEN, SYDVKM. The CDR3 runs 15 residues. In DNA, the CDR3 is TGTGCCAGCAGTTTTGGAGCGGGAGGGCCTTACGAGCAGTACTTC. Translating it yields CASSFGAGGPYEQYF. The full variable domain, with the rest looked up from reference TRBV28 and TRBJ2-7, is DVKVTQSSRYLVKRTGEKVFLECVQDMDHENMFWYRQDPGLGLRLIYFSYDVKMKEKGDIPEGYSVSREKKERFSLILESASTNQTSMYLCASSFGAGGPYEQYFGPGTRLTVT.

This clone has just one count. The CDR3, as DNA: TGTGCCAGCAGTTACTCGGGCGGCGGGGAGACCCAGTACTTC. Its protein is CASSYSGGGETQYF. This chain links TRBV6-5 with TRBJ2-5, with a weak D call TRBD2 (5 bases). The length of the CDR3 is 14 residues. V lost 0 bases and J 5 bases, leaving 10 bases between the germline ends. CDR1 MNHEY and CDR2 SVGAGI come from the germline V gene.

The chain recombines TRBV29-1 with TRBJ2-5; the D gene is possibly TRBD2 (7 bases). Germline CDR1 reads SQVTM; CDR2 reads ANQGSEA. The CDR3 loop spans 13 amino acids. The V end was cut by 4 bases, the J end by 9 bases, with 18 bases between. The CDR3 protein is CSVGPFEGGAQYF. The DNA of the CDR3 is TGCAGCGTTGGGCCTTTTGAGGGGGGGGCCCAGTACTTC.

V and J are TRBV18 and TRBJ1-1; D is uncertain. V lost 2 bases, J lost 4 bases, and 8 bases lay in between. CDR3 length equals 13 residues. Germline V gene data show CDR1 as KGHSH and CDR2 as LQKENI. DNA of the CDR3: TGTGCCAGCTCACCAGGGCACCTCACTGAAGCTTTCTTT. Protein sequence: CASSPGHLTEAFF.

As concerns this clone: The same CDR3 arises from other DNA sequences in this sample as well. The chain links TRBV7-3 to TRBJ2-7, with 9 positions matching TRBD1. Trimming removed 5 bases from V and 4 bases from J; junction bases left unmatched: 3. This CDR3 spans 13 amino acids. The V gene's germline CDR1 is SGHTA and CDR2 FQGTGA. This CDR3 is CASSKDRGYEQYF. CDR3 nucleotide sequence: TGTGCCAGCAGCAAGGACAGGGGATACGAGCAGTACTTC.

The CDR3 coding sequence is TGCGCCAGCAGCTTGGCTCCCAGGGGTCGCTGGGGTTCGGAAGCTTTCTTT. Protein: CASSLAPRGRWGSEAFF. V gene TRBV5-1 combines with J gene TRBJ1-1, with D perhaps TRBD1 (6 bases). This CDR3 is built from 17 residues. CDR1 is SGHRS, CDR2 YFSETQ, per germline. The ends were cut back, 0 bases at V and 8 bases at J, with 23 bases in the middle.

The genes are TRBV12-3 or TRBV12-4 and TRBJ1-3; 8 nucleotides line up with TRBD1. The CDR3 extends over 13 amino acids. The V gene end was trimmed by 6 bases and the J gene end by 9 bases; junction bases not matched to a gene: 7. The CDR3 is CASSPGQGATIYF. Here the CDR3 DNA reads TGTGCCAGCAGCCCCGGACAGGGTGCCACCATATATTTT.